The 14 T cell receptor beta chains in this list originate from one sample, sequenced in a study of blood T cell repertoires in COVID-19. This table comes from immunoSEQ multiplex PCR, and its TCRdb copy is limited to in-frame clones, with some not included. Among about 330,000 clones listed, roughly 90% were seen once. Sequencing was carried out using PBMCs or T cells enriched from blood (not recorded which). These receptors were taken from a woman aged 30 to 39 who had recovered from COVID-19.

The V and J genes are TRBV5-1 and TRBJ2-2; possibly TRBD2 for D (5 bases). The ends were cut back, 6 bases at V and 0 bases at J, with 12 bases in the middle. The CDR3 consists of 15 residues. CDR1 and CDR2 from the germline V gene are SGHRS and YFSETQ. The CDR3 region is CASTLNGANTGELFF. The CDR3 DNA follows: TGCGCCAGCACACTAAACGGGGCGAACACCGGGGAGCTGTTTTTT.

The chain carries TRBV6-4 and TRBJ1-2, with 11 nucleotides matching TRBD1. CDR1 and CDR2 from the germline V gene are MRHNA and SNTAGT. CDR3 size: 14 residues. Unmatched junction bases numbered 5, after V lost 5 bases and J lost 6 bases. In DNA, the CDR3 is TGTGCCAGCAGTCCCGGACAGGGGGCGAATGGCTACACCTTC. This gives the protein CASSPGQGANGYTF.

This clone was found once. The chain has TRBV6-5 and TRBJ2-1; 8 bases line up with TRBD2. The CDR3 is made up of 16 amino acids. The V and J ends lost 2 bases and 5 bases, in that order; junction bases with no gene match: 8. Germline loops: CDR1 MNHEY, CDR2 SVGAGI. The CDR3, as DNA: TGTGCCAGCAGTTACAGCCCTGGACTAGCCGACAATGAGCAGTTCTTC. Protein product: CASSYSPGLADNEQFF.

The genes are TRBV18 and TRBJ1-3, with a weak D call TRBD1 (6 bases). Germline CDR1 KGHSH, CDR2 LQKENI. CDR3 length: 15 amino acids. The V gene lost 6 bases and the J gene lost 4 bases, with 16 bases spanning the gap. CDR3 amino acids: CASSPGGAGGNTIYF. The CDR3 DNA reads as TGTGCCAGCTCCCCTGGGGGCGCCGGAGGAAACACCATATATTTT.

V usage is TRBV7-6 and J usage is TRBJ2-7, with 9 bases lining up with TRBD1. This CDR3 is 16 amino acids long. V lost 5 bases, J lost 6 bases, and 14 bases stayed unmatched. The germline gives CDR1 SGHVS, CDR2 FNYEAQ. The CDR3 loop is CASSLNPGTGSSEQYF. In nucleotides, the CDR3 is TGTGCCAGCAGCCTAAACCCCGGGACAGGGTCTAGCGAGCAGTACTTC.

The V gene is TRBV27, the J gene TRBJ1-1; possibly TRBD1 for D (5 bases). Deletions cut 0 bases from V and 1 base from J, with 9 bases between. Germline values: CDR1 MNHEY, CDR2 SMNVEV (reference sequence). CDR3 length: 15 amino acids. The CDR3 here is CASSLSTGGNTEAFF. DNA of the CDR3: TGTGCCAGCAGTTTATCGACCGGGGGGAACACTGAAGCTTTCTTT.

This clone was picked up a small number of times. The chain recombines TRBV14 with TRBJ2-7, with 14 bases that match TRBD2. This CDR3 is built from 17 residues. CDR1 is SGHDN, CDR2 FVKESK, per germline. The V gene end was trimmed by 4 bases and the J gene end by 3 bases; junction bases not matched to a gene: 8. The CDR3 loop is CASSPRTSGGLYYEQYF. CDR3 DNA: TGTGCCAGCAGCCCAAGGACTAGCGGGGGGCTCTACTACGAGCAGTACTTC.

The V and J genes are TRBV5-1 and TRBJ2-3, with TRBD1 as a possible D gene (5 bases). Trimming took off 0 bases at V and 2 bases at J, with 10 bases between the two ends. CDR1 SGHRS and CDR2 YFSETQ come from the germline V gene. CDR3 length equals 15 residues. CDR3 nucleotide sequence: TGCGCCAGCAGCTTGGAAGGGGTTTCCACAGATACGCAGTATTTT. Translation: CASSLEGVSTDTQYF.

This clone was observed once. The genes are TRBV19 and TRBJ2-3; 10 nucleotides line up with TRBD2. The length of the CDR3 is 15 residues. The trim removed 4 bases at V and 5 bases at J, leaving 6 bases unmatched. Germline CDR1 and CDR2: LNHDA and SQIVND (reference sequence). The chain's CDR3 is CASSTSSGGIDTQYF. CDR3 coding DNA: TGTGCCAGTAGTACCTCTAGCGGGGGAATAGATACGCAGTATTTT.

This clone occurred a few times. This chain joins TRBV20-1 and TRBJ2-7; TRBD2 agrees at 11 bases. Germline V lookup: CDR1 DFQATT, CDR2 SNEGSKA (reference sequence). Trimming took 3 bases from V and 5 from J; bases not matched to a gene: 12. The CDR3 is 16 residues long. CDR3 loop: CSASPATSGETNEQYF. The CDR3, as DNA: TGCAGTGCTAGTCCCGCGACTAGCGGGGAAACCAACGAGCAGTACTTC.

This chain uses TRBV24-1 with TRBJ1-5; 7 bases are a match to TRBD1. The CDR3 extends over 16 amino acids. Germline-derived CDR1 and CDR2 are KGHDR and SFDVKD. V lost 4 bases and J lost 1; bases outside the gene matches: 6. The CDR3 DNA reads as TGTGCCACCAGTGAGCCGGGACAGCCAAGCAATCAGCCCCAGCATTTT. It yields the protein CATSEPGQPSNQPQHF.

The rearrangement uses TRBV7-2 and TRBJ2-6; perhaps TRBD1 as D (5 bases). Germline CDR1 and CDR2: SGHTA and FQGNSA. V lost 2 bases and J 0 bases, leaving 17 bases between the germline ends. CDR3 size: 19 residues. This chain's CDR3 is CASSLSNTGFSSGANVLTF. The CDR3 DNA reads as TGTGCCAGCAGCTTAAGTAATACAGGTTTCAGCTCTGGGGCCAACGTCCTGACTTTC.

V gene TRBV27 combines with J gene TRBJ1-1; 7 nucleotides agree with TRBD1. Germline trimming cut 5 bases from V and 0 bases from J; bases unmatched to any gene: 3. CDR3 length: 14 amino acids. Per the germline V gene, CDR1 is MNHEY and CDR2 is SMNVEV (reference sequence). The DNA of the CDR3 is TGTGCCAGCAGTCCCCAGGGGGTGAACACTGAAGCTTTCTTT. Translated, it gives CASSPQGVNTEAFF.

This clone was observed a single time. V and J are TRBV18 and TRBJ2-3, with TRBD2 identical over 11 bases. Germline trimming cut 5 bases from V and 0 bases from J; bases unmatched to any gene: 7. Germline V gene data show CDR1 as KGHSH and CDR2 as LQKENI. The CDR3 loop spans 17 amino acids. The CDR3 DNA reads as TGTGCCAGCTCAGGTCTAGCGGGGGGCCTCAGCACAGATACGCAGTATTTT. Protein sequence: CASSGLAGGLSTDTQYF. Combining the CDR3 with reference TRBV18 and TRBJ2-3 gives the whole variable domain NAGVMQNPRHLVRRRGQEARLRCSPMKGHSHVYWYRQLPEEGLKFMVYLQKENIIDESGMPKERFSAEFPKEGPSILRIQQVVRGDSAAYFCASSGLAGGLSTDTQYFGPGTRLTVL.